These 22 T cell receptor beta chains were all obtained from the same sample, sequenced in a study of blood T cell repertoires in COVID-19. Repertoires were generated with immunoSEQ multiplex PCR, while TCRdb's copy carries only in-frame clones and drops some. The repertoire includes roughly 370,000 clones, around nine tenths of them detected once, and roughly 9.4% sits in the top ten. The sequenced material came from PBMCs or T cells enriched from blood (not recorded which). The source of these receptors is a woman aged 50 to 60 who had recovered from COVID-19.

DNA of the CDR3: TGTGCCAGCAGCATTACGGGACAGCGGAACACTGAAGCTTTCTTT. This translates into CASSITGQRNTEAFF. This chain links TRBV7-2 with TRBJ1-1; 7 nucleotides agree with TRBD1. Germline V gives CDR1 SGHTA, CDR2 FQGNSA. J lost 1 base, V lost 5 bases, and 7 bases had no gene match. The CDR3 consists of 15 residues.

This chain joins TRBV29-1 and TRBJ1-2, with D perhaps matching TRBD1 (6 bases). The germline gives CDR1 SQVTM, CDR2 ANQGSEA. The CDR3 totals 13 residues. The germline V and J ends were trimmed by 3 bases and 4 bases, with 12 bases remaining between them. CDR3 coding DNA: TGCAGCGTTGAGGGGTTAGGGGGCTATGGCTACACCTTC. Its protein is CSVEGLGGYGYTF.

As regards this clone: The sample contains more than one DNA sequence encoding this CDR3. The V gene is TRBV7-9, the J gene TRBJ1-1; D is perhaps TRBD1 (5 bases). Trimming cost V 1 base and J 5 bases, with 14 bases left between them. CDR3 length equals 15 residues. Germline V gene sequence: CDR1 SEHNR, CDR2 FQNEAQ (reference sequence). CDR3 sequence (DNA): TGTGCCAGCAGCTTAGTGTCGGGGGTAGGGACTGAAGCTTTCTTT. Translating gives CASSLVSGVGTEAFF.

This clone was counted a few times. The same CDR3 can be traced to other DNA sequences in this sample. V is TRBV5-1 and J is TRBJ1-2, with TRBD1 identical over 7 bases. The CDR3 extends over 13 amino acids. V shed 4 bases and J 6 bases; nucleotides not matched to a gene: 6. From germline, CDR1 is SGHRS and CDR2 YFSETQ. The CDR3 coding sequence is TGCGCCAGCAGCCGACAGGGTTGGGATGGCTACACCTTC. It yields the protein CASSRQGWDGYTF.

The CDR3 spells CASTRETEAFF. The CDR3 DNA sequence: TGTGCCAGCACCCGGGAGACTGAAGCTTTCTTT. The chain combines TRBV28 with TRBJ1-1; D is undetermined. CDR3 size: 11 residues. Germline V lookup: CDR1 MDHEN, CDR2 SYDVKM. Trimming stripped 7 bases from V and 5 bases from J, with 8 bases between. The full variable domain, its missing parts supplied by reference TRBV28 and TRBJ1-1, is DVKVTQSSRYLVKRTGEKVFLECVQDMDHENMFWYRQDPGLGLRLIYFSYDVKMKEKGDIPEGYSVSREKKERFSLILESASTNQTSMYLCASTRETEAFFGQGTRLTVV.

This chain joins TRBV7-2 and TRBJ2-7; 13 positions match TRBD2. J lost 5 bases, V lost 10 bases, and 11 bases had no gene match. Looked up from germline, CDR1 is SGHTA and CDR2 is FQGNSA. This CDR3 has 15 residues. This chain's CDR3 is CATGTSGAPWHEQYF. CDR3 bases: TGTGCCACCGGGACTAGCGGGGCCCCCTGGCACGAGCAGTACTTC.

The CDR3 is CAWSTDNEQFF. CDR3 nucleotides: TGTGCCTGGAGTACGGACAATGAGCAGTTCTTC. The V gene is TRBV30, the J gene TRBJ2-1; no clear D gene. V lost 2 bases to trimming and J lost 5 bases, with 4 bases between them. Germline V gene data show CDR1 as GTSNPN and CDR2 as SVGIG (reference sequence). CDR3 length: 11 amino acids.

The chain links TRBV30 to TRBJ1-6; no reliable D call. The CDR3 has 13 residues. CDR1 and CDR2 (germline): GTSNPN, SVGIG (reference sequence). V was clipped by 5 bases and J by 7 bases, with 12 bases between them. Here the CDR3 reads CAWRLGGNSPLHF. CDR3 sequence (DNA): TGTGCCTGGCGACTCGGCGGGAATTCACCCCTCCACTTT.

This sequence joins TRBV6-5 and TRBJ2-1; weak D call: TRBD2 (5 bases). This CDR3 is 12 amino acids long. Per the germline V gene, CDR1 is MNHEY and CDR2 is SVGAGI. Deletions cut 8 bases from V and 8 bases from J, with 13 bases between. The CDR3 loop is CASGRDFDEQFF. CDR3 nucleotides: TGTGCCAGCGGTCGGGATTTCGATGAGCAGTTCTTC.

The chain links TRBV27 to TRBJ2-3, with 8 positions matching TRBD2. Germline CDR1 reads MNHEY; CDR2 reads SMNVEV (reference sequence). V lost 6 bases, J lost 4 bases, and 12 bases stayed unmatched. The CDR3 has 16 amino acids. The CDR3 is CASRSLGGGSSDTQYF. CDR3 DNA: TGTGCCAGCAGGTCGCTGGGCGGGGGGTCTTCAGATACGCAGTATTTT.

The rearrangement joins TRBV15 to TRBJ1-5, with 8 bases lining up with TRBD1. CDR3 length: 17 amino acids. V was pared by 1 base and J by 6 bases, with 11 bases of the junction left unmatched. Germline CDR1 and CDR2: LNHNV and YYDKDF (reference sequence). The CDR3, as DNA: TGTGCCACCAGCAGAGTAGAGACAGGGGATTGGAGTCAGCCCCAGCATTTT. Translated, it gives CATSRVETGDWSQPQHF.

This chain uses TRBV19 with TRBJ1-1; unclear D gene. Trimming took 5 bases from V and 0 from J, leaving 7 bases between them. The CDR3 has 13 amino acids. Germline lookup yields CDR1 LNHDA and CDR2 SQIVND (reference sequence). CDR3 protein: CASSEQLNTEAFF. The CDR3 nucleotides are TGTGCCAGTAGTGAACAGTTGAACACTGAAGCTTTCTTT.

The chain couples TRBV18 to TRBJ2-2; D is possibly TRBD1 (6 bases). V lost 2 bases, J lost 4 bases, and 11 bases lay in between. This CDR3 is 15 amino acids long. The germline gives CDR1 KGHSH, CDR2 LQKENI. CDR3 amino acids: CASSPKLQGTGELFF. CDR3 in DNA: TGTGCCAGCTCACCAAAATTACAGGGCACCGGGGAGCTGTTTTTT.

This clone showed up just a few times. The rearrangement uses TRBV5-1 and TRBJ1-2; D is ambiguous. The CDR3 covers 12 residues. Between the trimmed V and J ends, which lost 7 bases and 8 bases, there was a span of 15 bases. Germline assignment: CDR1 SGHRS and CDR2 YFSETQ. The CDR3 nucleotides are TGCGCCAGCGCGACTCCAGAAGGCGGCTACACCTTC. This encodes CASATPEGGYTF. The variable domain in full, completed from reference TRBV5-1 and TRBJ1-2, reads KAGVTQTPRYLIKTRGQQVTLSCSPISGHRSVSWYQQTPGQGLQFLFEYFSETQRNKGNFPGRFSGRQFSNSRSEMNVSTLELGDSALYLCASATPEGGYTFGSGTRLTVV.

The chain couples TRBV2 to TRBJ1-6, with D maybe TRBD1 (6 bases). Deletions cut 4 bases from V and 9 bases from J, with 16 bases between. From germline, CDR1 is SNHLY and CDR2 FYNNEI. This CDR3 region has 15 residues. DNA for the CDR3: TGTGCCAGCAGTGGCCGCCCGGGGGGCGGTTCACCCCTCCACTTT. This sequence encodes CASSGRPGGGSPLHF.

In regard to this clone: The sample holds other DNA sequences that translate to the same CDR3. This sequence joins TRBV30 and TRBJ1-2; D is uncertain. The V and J ends lost 1 base and 5 bases respectively, with 5 bases between them. Germline CDR1 GTSNPN, CDR2 SVGIG (reference sequence). The CDR3 totals 11 residues. The CDR3 bases are TGTGCCTGGAGTGACTCGTATGGCTACACCTTC. Residues: CAWSDSYGYTF.

This sequence joins TRBV28 and TRBJ1-2; no clear D gene. In germline, CDR1 is MDHEN, CDR2 SYDVKM. This CDR3 has 11 amino acids. The chain's CDR3 is CEAGNLGGYTF. For the CDR3, the DNA is TGTGAAGCGGGCAACCTAGGGGGCTACACCTTC.

The chain uses TRBV3-1 (or the pseudogene TRBV3-2) and TRBJ2-7; perhaps TRBD1 as D (6 bases). Germline loops: CDR1 LGHDT, CDR2 YNNKEL (reference sequence). Trimming pared 3 bases from V and 5 bases from J, leaving 23 bases between. This CDR3 is 17 amino acids long. CDR3 coding DNA: TGTGCCAGCAGCCAGGGGTTTACAGGGTTAGGTGCGCACGAGCAGTACTTC. Translating gives CASSQGFTGLGAHEQYF.

The chain links TRBV20-1 to TRBJ2-7; perhaps TRBD1 as D (5 bases). The germline gives CDR1 DFQATT, CDR2 SNEGSKA (reference sequence). Trimming removed 4 bases at V and 3 bases at J, with 7 bases between. This CDR3 is 11 amino acids long. The CDR3 DNA reads as TGCAGTGCTACAGGGATCTACGAGCAGTACTTC. Protein: CSATGIYEQYF.

This chain links TRBV6-5 with TRBJ2-1; 10 bases fit TRBD2. V was clipped by 4 bases and J by 7 bases; unmatched bases: 7. The CDR3 spans 15 residues. CDR1 and CDR2 from the germline V gene are MNHEY and SVGAGI. This CDR3 reads CASSSQRGGRNEQFF. Here the CDR3 DNA reads TGTGCCAGCAGTTCGCAGCGGGGGGGACGAAATGAGCAGTTCTTC.

This clone showed up just once. V is TRBV7-9 and J is TRBJ1-2; 7 bases fit TRBD1. The CDR3 has 13 amino acids. From germline, CDR1 is SEHNR and CDR2 FQNEAQ (reference sequence). The V gene end was trimmed by 5 bases and the J gene end by 8 bases; junction bases not matched to a gene: 8. The CDR3 DNA reads TGTGCCAGCAGCCCAGGTGAGGGGGCCGGCTACACCTTC. It is translated as CASSPGEGAGYTF.

CDR3 protein: CSVGQPIEQYF. In DNA form, the CDR3 reads TGCAGCGTTGGACAGCCCATAGAGCAGTACTTC. The chain recombines TRBV29-1 with TRBJ2-7, with a tentative D call TRBD1 (5 bases). Trimming pared 4 bases from V and 7 bases from J, leaving 11 bases between. Per germline, CDR1 SQVTM and CDR2 ANQGSEA. The length of the CDR3 is 11 residues.